This T cell receptor (beta chain) derives from a study of CD8 T cells in Susac syndrome. RNA was extracted with the RNeasy kit, and a quantity of about 0.45 to 1 ug was reverse transcribed using random hexamers. immunoSEQ multiplex PCR amplified TCR beta CDR3 across 54 Vbeta, 13 Jbeta. A single record per CDR3 protein comes from TCRdb applying MiXCR to the immunoSEQ multiplex PCR reads. The sample holds 250,000 to 300,000 distinct CDR3 sequences, around 89% seen once. This clonotype was observed a handful of times. The authors sequenced TCR beta from blood CD8+ and CD4+ T cells. Purification of the CD8+ and CD4+ T cells relied on negative isolation, and TEMRA cells underwent FACS enrichment. The germline CDR1 and CDR2 sequences are SGHDT and YYEEEE. The CDR3 spans 13 residues. V dropped 4 bases and J dropped 4 bases, with 9 bases sitting between them.

The rearrangement uses TRBV5-6 and TRBJ2-1; D is unresolved. The sequencing input was CD8+ T cells from PBMCs. This receptor was obtained from a human donor with multiple sclerosis. The CDR3 DNA reads TGTGCCAGCAGCCGGTTAGTGTACAATGAGCAGTTCTTC. It codes for CASSRLVYNEQFF.